This T cell receptor beta chain came from a study of relationships among human T cell subsets. The study, taken as a whole, reports: Over 50% of CD8+ cytotoxic sequences were in clones over 100 reads; regulatory and Th2 had few. Bead-based sorting did not rule out CD4+CD8+ double-positive cells. No significant subset differences appeared in V, D, J use, CDR3 length or N-additions.

The T cell receptor alpha and beta CDR3 regions were amplified from mRNA by semiquantitative ARM-PCR. ARM-PCR used tagged nested gene-specific primers, then communal superprimers for exponential amplification. TCRdb ran MiXCR on the multiplex PCR reads and lists one entry per CDR3 protein. Counted here are 7,000 to 9,500 distinct CDR3 sequences, around 52% occurring once; the ten biggest clones make up 5.2%. From the CD45RA-negative fraction, anti-CD45RO beads picked out CD45RA-RO+ memory T cells. Subset-specific monoclonal antibody beads were used to isolate T cell subsets. Per the germline V gene, CDR1 is SGHAT and CDR2 is FQNNGV. After removal of 8 bases from V and 2 bases from J, the junction contained 7 bases not matched to a gene. The CDR3 contains 14 residues. Of note for this clonotype: Antigen specificity is unknown.

The V and J genes are TRBV11-2 and TRBJ2-7; 9 bases fit TRBD1. The material sequenced was memory T cells sorted from blood. This TCR derives from a man between 40 and 49 years old in good health. CDR3 in DNA: TGTGCCAGCCGCCGACAGGGGGGGACCTACGAGCAGTACTTC. Residues: CASRRQGGTYEQYF. The whole variable domain, filled in from reference TRBV11-2 and TRBJ2-7, reads EAGVAQSPRYKIIEKRQSVAFWCNPISGHATLYWYQQILGQGPKLLIQFQNNGVVDDSQLPKDRFSAERLKGVDSTLKIQPAKLEDSAVYLCASRRQGGTYEQYFGPGTRLTVT.